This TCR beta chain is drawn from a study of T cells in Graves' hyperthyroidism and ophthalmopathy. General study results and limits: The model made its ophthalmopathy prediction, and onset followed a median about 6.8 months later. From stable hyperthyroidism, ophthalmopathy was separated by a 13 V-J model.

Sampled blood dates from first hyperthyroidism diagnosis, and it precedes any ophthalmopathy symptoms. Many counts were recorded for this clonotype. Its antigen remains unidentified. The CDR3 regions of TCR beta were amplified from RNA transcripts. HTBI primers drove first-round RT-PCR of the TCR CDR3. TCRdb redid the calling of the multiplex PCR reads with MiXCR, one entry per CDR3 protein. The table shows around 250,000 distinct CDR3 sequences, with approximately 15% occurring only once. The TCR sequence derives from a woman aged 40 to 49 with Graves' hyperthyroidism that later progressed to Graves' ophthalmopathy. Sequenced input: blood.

The CDR3 sequence: CASSATGRGSYEQYF. The DNA of the CDR3 is TGTGCCAGCAGTGCGACCGGAAGAGGCTCCTACGAGCAGTACTTC. The V and J genes are TRBV28 and TRBJ2-7, with D unclear. The CDR3 loop spans 15 amino acids. Trimming stripped 5 bases from V and 0 bases from J, with 14 bases between. CDR1 and CDR2 from the germline V gene are MDHEN and SYDVKM.